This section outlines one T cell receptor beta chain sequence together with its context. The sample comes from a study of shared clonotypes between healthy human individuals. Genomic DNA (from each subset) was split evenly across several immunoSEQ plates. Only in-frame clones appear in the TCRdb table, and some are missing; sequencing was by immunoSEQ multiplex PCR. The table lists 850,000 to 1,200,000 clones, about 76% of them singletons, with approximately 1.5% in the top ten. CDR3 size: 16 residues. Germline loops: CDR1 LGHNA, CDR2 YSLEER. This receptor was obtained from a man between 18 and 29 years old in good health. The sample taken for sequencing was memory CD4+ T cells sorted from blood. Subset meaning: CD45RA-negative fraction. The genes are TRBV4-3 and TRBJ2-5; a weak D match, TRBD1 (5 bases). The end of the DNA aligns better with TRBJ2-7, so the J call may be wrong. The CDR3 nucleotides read TGCGCCAGCAGCCAGGGGCCAGGATCGACCCCGTACGAGCAGTACTTC. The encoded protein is CASSQGPGSTPYEQYF.